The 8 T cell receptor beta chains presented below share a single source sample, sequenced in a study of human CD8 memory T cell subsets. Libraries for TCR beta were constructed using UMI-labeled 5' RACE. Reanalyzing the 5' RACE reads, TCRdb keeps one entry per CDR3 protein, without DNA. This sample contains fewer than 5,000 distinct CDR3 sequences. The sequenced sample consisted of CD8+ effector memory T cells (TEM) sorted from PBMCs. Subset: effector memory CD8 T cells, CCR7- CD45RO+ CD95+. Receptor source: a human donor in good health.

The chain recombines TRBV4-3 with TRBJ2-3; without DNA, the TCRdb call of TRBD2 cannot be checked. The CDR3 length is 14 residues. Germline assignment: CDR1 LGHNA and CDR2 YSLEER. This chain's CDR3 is CASSQGLEGDTQYF.

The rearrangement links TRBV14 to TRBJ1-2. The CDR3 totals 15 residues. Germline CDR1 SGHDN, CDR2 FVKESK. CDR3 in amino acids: CASSPGGLGNYGYTF.

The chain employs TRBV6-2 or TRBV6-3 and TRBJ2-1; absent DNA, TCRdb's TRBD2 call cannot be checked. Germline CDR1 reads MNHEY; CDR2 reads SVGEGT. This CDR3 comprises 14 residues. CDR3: CASTSGFSYNEQFF.

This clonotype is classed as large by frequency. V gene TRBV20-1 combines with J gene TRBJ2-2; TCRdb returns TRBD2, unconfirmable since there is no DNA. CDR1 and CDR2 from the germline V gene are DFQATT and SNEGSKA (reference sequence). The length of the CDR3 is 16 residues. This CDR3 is CSATPGTSGDTGELFF.

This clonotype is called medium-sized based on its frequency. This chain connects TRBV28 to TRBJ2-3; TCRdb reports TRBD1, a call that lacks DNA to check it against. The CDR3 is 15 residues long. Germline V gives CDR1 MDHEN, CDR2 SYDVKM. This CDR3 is CASRLGTGAEDTQYF.

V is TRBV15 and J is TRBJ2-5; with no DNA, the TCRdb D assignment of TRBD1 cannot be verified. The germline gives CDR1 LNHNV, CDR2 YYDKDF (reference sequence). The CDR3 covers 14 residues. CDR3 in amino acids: CATSPDREVETQYF.

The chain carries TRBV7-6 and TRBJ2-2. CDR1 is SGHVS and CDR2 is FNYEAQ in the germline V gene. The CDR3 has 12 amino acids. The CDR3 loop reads CASSLRSGELFF. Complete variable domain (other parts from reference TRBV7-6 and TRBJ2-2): GAGVSQSPRYKVTKRGQDVALRCDPISGHVSLYWYRQALGQGPEFLTYFNYEAQQDKSGLPNDRFSAERPEGSISTLTIQRTEQRDSAMYRCASSLRSGELFFGEGSRLTVL.

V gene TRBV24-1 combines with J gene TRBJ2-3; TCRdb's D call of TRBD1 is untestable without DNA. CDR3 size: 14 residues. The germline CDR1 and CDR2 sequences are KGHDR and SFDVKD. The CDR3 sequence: CATSAGTGTDTQYF.